The 10 T cell receptor beta chains presented below share a single source sample, sequenced in a study of cytomegalovirus exposure and HLA in healthy donors. Vbeta (60) and Jbeta (13) primers were used in the PCR. Sequencing used immunoSEQ multiplex PCR; TCRdb keeps in-frame clones, though not all of them. The table includes more than 95,000 clones, about three quarters detected once. Sequenced input: PBMCs. The receptors come from a female donor in good health and CMV-seronegative.

This chain uses TRBV9 with TRBJ2-7; perhaps TRBD2 as D (6 bases). The CDR3 consists of 14 residues. The V gene's germline CDR1 is SGDLS and CDR2 YYNGEE. Trimming shortened V by 0 bases and J by 4 bases, and 11 bases separated the two germline ends. The CDR3 region is CASSVVDYPYEQYF. The CDR3 nucleotides read TGTGCCAGCAGCGTAGTGGACTACCCATACGAGCAGTACTTC.

V usage is TRBV2 and J usage is TRBJ1-2, with D maybe TRBD1 (6 bases). The CDR3 runs to 13 residues. Germline-derived CDR1 and CDR2 are SNHLY and FYNNEI. The V gene lost 7 bases and the J gene lost 2 bases, with 11 bases spanning the gap. The CDR3, as DNA: TGTGCCAGCAAGCAGGGGACCAACTATGGCTACACCTTC. This codes for CASKQGTNYGYTF. Based on the CDR3 plus reference TRBV2 and TRBJ1-2, the full variable domain is EPEVTQTPSHQVTQMGQEVILRCVPISNHLYFYWYRQILGQKVEFLVSFYNNEISEKSEIFDDQFSVERPDGSNFTLKIRSTKLEDSAMYFCASKQGTNYGYTFGSGTRLTVV.

The CDR3 DNA reads as TGTGCCAGCTCACCAGCGACAATGGTAAAACTGTTTTTT. It is translated as CASSPATMVKLFF. The chain has TRBV18 and TRBJ1-4; no clear D. The CDR3 contains 13 residues. Germline CDR1 is KGHSH and CDR2 is LQKENI. V shed 2 bases and J shed 10 bases, with 11 bases lying between them. Full variable domain (missing parts from reference TRBV18 and TRBJ1-4): NAGVMQNPRHLVRRRGQEARLRCSPMKGHSHVYWYRQLPEEGLKFMVYLQKENIIDESGMPKERFSAEFPKEGPSILRIQQVVRGDSAAYFCASSPATMVKLFFGSGTQLSVL.

J is TRBJ1-1 and V is TRBV11-2; 8 bases match TRBD1. Germline V CDR1 and CDR2: SGHAT, FQNNGV. The V segment lost 2 bases and the J segment 4 bases; nucleotides outside the gene matches: 9. The length of the CDR3 is 16 residues. CDR3 sequence reads: CASSLTLSGGGTEAFF. The CDR3 nucleotides read TGTGCCAGCAGCTTAACATTGTCAGGGGGCGGCACTGAAGCTTTCTTT.

The genes are TRBV18 and TRBJ1-2; TRBD1 aligns across 11 bases. CDR3 size: 16 residues. CDR1 and CDR2 from the germline V gene are KGHSH and LQKENI. The V and J ends lost 1 base and 2 bases, in that order; junction bases with no gene match: 3. The CDR3 region is CASSPLGTGGNYGYTF. CDR3 nucleotide sequence: TGTGCCAGCTCACCACTTGGGACAGGGGGGAACTATGGCTACACCTTC.

CDR3 sequence (DNA): TGTGCCAGCAGCCAAGAGGGGACTAGCGGGGCCTACGAGCAGTACTTC. Its translation: CASSQEGTSGAYEQYF. This chain uses TRBV4-2 with TRBJ2-7, with 13 nucleotides matching TRBD2. This CDR3 has 16 amino acids. The junction had 1 base not matched to a gene; V was cut back by 0 bases and J by 2 bases. Germline CDR1 is LGHNA and CDR2 is YNFKEQ.

The V gene is TRBV15, the J gene TRBJ1-2, with a tentative D call TRBD1 (6 bases). CDR1 LNHNV and CDR2 YYDKDF come from the germline V gene (reference sequence). The CDR3 extends over 13 amino acids. V was pared by 5 bases and J by 7 bases, with 14 bases between. CDR3 loop: CATSPGRGIGYTF. CDR3 DNA sequence: TGTGCCACCAGCCCGGGCAGGGGAATTGGCTACACCTTC.

The chain joins TRBV6-5 to TRBJ2-1; the match to TRBD2 covers 10 bases. The germline gives CDR1 MNHEY, CDR2 SVGAGI. The junction had 6 bases not matched to a gene; V was cut back by 5 bases and J by 5 bases. The CDR3 extends over 15 amino acids. CDR3 residues: CASSRRTSGNNEQFF. CDR3 bases: TGTGCCAGCAGTCGGAGGACTAGCGGAAACAATGAGCAGTTCTTC.

A few counts support this clone. V is TRBV5-4 and J is TRBJ2-3; tentative D call: TRBD2 (5 bases). Trimming removed 0 bases from V and 0 bases from J, with 17 bases in between. CDR1 is SGHNT, CDR2 YYREEE, per germline (reference sequence). The CDR3 runs 18 residues. This CDR3 reads CASSLEVWMGASTDTQYF. The CDR3 bases are TGTGCCAGCAGCTTGGAGGTGTGGATGGGAGCTAGCACAGATACGCAGTATTTT.

The V call is TRBV28, the J call TRBJ1-5, with 8 bases fitting TRBD1. This CDR3 is 14 amino acids long. Looked up from germline, CDR1 is MDHEN and CDR2 is SYDVKM. The J segment lost 5 bases and the V segment lost 0 bases, leaving 0 bases of the junction unmatched. The CDR3 region has the DNA TGTGCCAGCAGTTTATGGACAGGGGATCAGCCCCAGCATTTT. Translated: CASSLWTGDQPQHF.